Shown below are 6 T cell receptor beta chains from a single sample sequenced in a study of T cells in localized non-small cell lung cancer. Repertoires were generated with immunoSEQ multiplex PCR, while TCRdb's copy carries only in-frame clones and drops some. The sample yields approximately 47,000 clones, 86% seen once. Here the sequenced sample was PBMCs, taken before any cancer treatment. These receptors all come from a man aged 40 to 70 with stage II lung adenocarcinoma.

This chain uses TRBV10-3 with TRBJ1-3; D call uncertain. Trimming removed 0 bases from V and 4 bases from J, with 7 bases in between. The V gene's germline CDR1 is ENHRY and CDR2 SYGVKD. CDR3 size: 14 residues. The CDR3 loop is CAISESPSGNTIYF. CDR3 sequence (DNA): TGTGCCATCAGTGAGTCGCCGAGCGGAAACACCATATATTTT.

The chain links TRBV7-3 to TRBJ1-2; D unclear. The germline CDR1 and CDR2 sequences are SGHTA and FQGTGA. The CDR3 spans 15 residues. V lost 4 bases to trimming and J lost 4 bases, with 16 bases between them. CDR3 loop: CASSSGVKGSYGYTF. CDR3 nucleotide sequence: TGTGCCAGCAGCTCCGGGGTTAAGGGATCCTATGGCTACACCTTC.

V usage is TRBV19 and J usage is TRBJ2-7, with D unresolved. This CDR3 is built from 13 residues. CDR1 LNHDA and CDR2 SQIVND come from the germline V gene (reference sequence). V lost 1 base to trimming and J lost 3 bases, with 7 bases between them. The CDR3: CASSIGLNYEQYF. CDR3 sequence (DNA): TGTGCCAGTAGTATAGGCCTTAACTACGAGCAGTACTTC.

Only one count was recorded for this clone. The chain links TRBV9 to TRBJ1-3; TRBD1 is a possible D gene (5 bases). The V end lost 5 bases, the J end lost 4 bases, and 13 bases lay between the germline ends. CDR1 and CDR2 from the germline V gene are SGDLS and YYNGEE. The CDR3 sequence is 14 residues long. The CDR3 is CASSRQRQGNTIYF. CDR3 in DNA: TGTGCCAGCAGTCGACAGCGGCAAGGAAACACCATATATTTT.

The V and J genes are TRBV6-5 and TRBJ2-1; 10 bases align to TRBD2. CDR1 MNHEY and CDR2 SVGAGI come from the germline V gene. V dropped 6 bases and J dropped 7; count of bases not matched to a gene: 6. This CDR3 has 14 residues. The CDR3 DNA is TGTGCCAGCAGCCCAAGCGGGGGGGGGAATGAGCAGTTCTTC. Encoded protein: CASSPSGGGNEQFF.

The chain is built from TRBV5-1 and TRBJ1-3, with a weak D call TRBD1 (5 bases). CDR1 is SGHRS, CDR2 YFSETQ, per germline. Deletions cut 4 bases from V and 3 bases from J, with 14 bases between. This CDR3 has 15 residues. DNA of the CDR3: TGCGCCAGCAGCCCCGAAGGGGACGATGGAAACACCATATATTTT. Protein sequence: CASSPEGDDGNTIYF.